These 31 T cell receptor beta chains were sequenced from one sample in a study of cytomegalovirus exposure and HLA in healthy donors. 60 Vbeta and 13 Jbeta primers were used in PCR. TCRdb's table, derived via immunoSEQ multiplex PCR, lists solely in-frame clones and lacks some. The sample shows 74,000 or so clones, about 80% of them seen only once. Material for sequencing was PBMCs. These receptors were obtained from a woman aged 40 to 50 in good health and CMV-seronegative.

The chain uses TRBV13 and TRBJ2-6, with 8 bases fitting TRBD2. The germline gives CDR1 PRHDT, CDR2 FYEKMQ (reference sequence). V was clipped by 2 bases and J by 3 bases; unmatched bases: 12. This CDR3 is 19 amino acids long. The CDR3 is CASSLPAGVFSFGANVLTF. For the CDR3, the DNA is TGTGCCAGCAGCTTACCAGCGGGAGTCTTTTCTTTTGGGGCCAACGTCCTGACTTTC.

The chain couples TRBV5-6 to TRBJ1-2; tentative D call: TRBD1 (6 bases). The V gene lost 4 bases and the J gene lost 6 bases, with 13 bases spanning the gap. Looked up from germline, CDR1 is SGHDT and CDR2 is YYEEEE. This CDR3 spans 13 amino acids. The CDR3 region has the DNA TGTGCCAGCAGCCCAACAGGGAATCATGGCTACACCTTC. The encoded protein is CASSPTGNHGYTF.

This clone was counted a few times. The chain links TRBV2 to TRBJ1-2; 7 nucleotides line up with TRBD1. Germline values: CDR1 SNHLY, CDR2 FYNNEI. The CDR3 covers 14 residues. J gave up 3 bases and V 6 bases, and 7 bases lay outside the gene matches. In DNA, the CDR3 is TGTGCCAGCAGGCAGACAGGGTCGGACTATGGCTACACCTTC. Amino acids: CASRQTGSDYGYTF. The full variable domain, its missing parts supplied by reference TRBV2 and TRBJ1-2, is EPEVTQTPSHQVTQMGQEVILRCVPISNHLYFYWYRQILGQKVEFLVSFYNNEISEKSEIFDDQFSVERPDGSNFTLKIRSTKLEDSAMYFCASRQTGSDYGYTFGSGTRLTVV.

The rearrangement joins TRBV5-5 to TRBJ2-5; 9 bases match TRBD1. This CDR3 has 15 residues. Germline CDR1 is SGHKS and CDR2 is YYEKEE (reference sequence). Germline trimming cut 4 bases from V and 2 bases from J; bases unmatched to any gene: 6. This chain's CDR3 is CASSLGQGLQETQYF. Here the CDR3 DNA reads TGTGCCAGCAGCCTCGGACAGGGGTTACAAGAGACCCAGTACTTC.

This sequence joins TRBV5-8 and TRBJ1-5; D may be TRBD1 (6 bases). The germline V and J ends were trimmed by 2 bases and 6 bases, with 12 bases remaining between them. The CDR3 totals 14 residues. Germline V gene lookup returns CDR1 SGHTS and CDR2 YDEGEE. The CDR3 here is CASSFTGFGQPQHF. In nucleotides, the CDR3 is TGTGCCAGCAGCTTCACAGGGTTCGGTCAGCCCCAGCATTTT.

The chain recombines TRBV6-1 with TRBJ2-5; TRBD1 might be the D (6 bases). The J call could be wrong; TRBJ2-7 is a better fit for the DNA end. The germline CDR1 and CDR2 sequences are MNHNS and SASEGT. The CDR3 spans 14 residues. Here the CDR3 DNA reads TGTGCCAGCAGGAACCGACAGGCCTCCTACGAGCAGTACTTC. Translation: CASRNRQASYEQYF.

The chain has TRBV28 and TRBJ1-1, with D uncertain. The CDR3 has 13 amino acids. V was cut by 2 bases and J by 7 bases, with 11 bases left in between. Germline V gene sequence: CDR1 MDHEN, CDR2 SYDVKM. As DNA, the CDR3 is TGTGCCAGCAGTTTAGAGGGTCGCGTTGAAGCTTTCTTT. Its protein is CASSLEGRVEAFF.

This clone was seen once. The genes are TRBV6-6 and TRBJ1-3, with 9 bases fitting TRBD1. Germline-derived CDR1 and CDR2 are MNHNY and SVGAGI (reference sequence). V lost 6 bases to trimming and J lost 3 bases; unmatched junction nucleotides: 6. The CDR3 sequence is 15 residues long. The CDR3 nucleotides read TGTGCCAGCAGCCGGGACAGGGAGATTGGAAACACCATATATTTT. This sequence encodes CASSRDREIGNTIYF.

This clone was counted a few times. V is TRBV11-3 and J is TRBJ2-7; 9 nucleotides line up with TRBD1. CDR1 is SGHNT, CDR2 YENEEA, per germline. The trim removed 5 bases at V and 2 bases at J, leaving 7 bases unmatched. The CDR3 loop spans 15 amino acids. CDR3 sequence (DNA): TGTGCCAGCAGCGTAGGACAGGGGCCGACCTACGAGCAGTACTTC. This sequence encodes CASSVGQGPTYEQYF.

This rearrangement joins TRBV21-1 to TRBJ1-1; the table's D gene call, TRBD1, was not cross checked with the DNA. TRBV21-1 represents a pseudogene. This CDR3 comprises 18 residues. CDR3 residues: CASSKIRGLGRMNTEAFF. The CDR3 DNA is TGTGCCAGCAGCAAAATTAGGGGGTTGGGTAGGATGAACACTGAAGCTTTCTTT.

The chain links TRBV5-6 to TRBJ2-1; D perhaps matches TRBD2 (6 bases). V lost 0 bases, J lost 5 bases, and 12 bases lay in between. The CDR3 extends over 15 amino acids. Per germline, CDR1 SGHDT and CDR2 YYEEEE. The CDR3 nucleotides read TGTGCCAGCAGCTTGGTTGTGGGAGGACACAATGAGCAGTTCTTC. It specifies CASSLVVGGHNEQFF.

The table lists this clone with a count of one. The chain is built from TRBV7-3 and TRBJ2-3, with D unresolved. The CDR3 is made up of 14 amino acids. Germline CDR1 reads SGHTA; CDR2 reads FQGTGA. The V gene lost 0 bases and the J gene lost 5 bases, with 9 bases spanning the gap. The CDR3 region has the DNA TGTGCCAGCAGCTTAACGTTTTCGGGAGATACGCAGTATTTT. As protein: CASSLTFSGDTQYF.

This clone has only a few counts. The genes are TRBV19 and TRBJ2-1, with D perhaps matching TRBD2 (6 bases). Between the trimmed V and J ends, which lost 6 bases and 4 bases, there was a span of 22 bases. CDR1 is LNHDA and CDR2 is SQIVND in the germline V gene (reference sequence). The CDR3 extends over 17 amino acids. CDR3 in amino acids: CASSQSPGTRTYNEQFF. In DNA form, the CDR3 reads TGTGCCAGTAGCCAAAGCCCCGGGACTCGTACTTACAATGAGCAGTTCTTC. Together with reference TRBV19 and TRBJ2-1, the CDR3 gives the full variable domain: DGGITQSPKYLFRKEGQNVTLSCEQNLNHDAMYWYRQDPGQGLRLIYYSQIVNDFQKGDIAEGYSVSREKKESFPLTVTSAQKNPTAFYLCASSQSPGTRTYNEQFFGPGTRLTVL.

Details on this clone: This likely came from a read error, as a far larger clone is one base away. The chain carries TRBV6-1 and TRBJ2-1; 11 bases are shared with TRBD2. CDR1 and CDR2 (germline): MNHNS, SASEGT. The CDR3 extends over 16 amino acids. V shed 4 bases and J 6 bases; nucleotides not matched to a gene: 8. CDR3 region: CASSGEVAGGSNEQFF. DNA for the CDR3: TGTGCCAGCAGTGGAGAGGTAGCGGGGGGGTCCAATGAGCAGTTCTTC.

A word on this clone: The junction departs from germline at one end; a sequencing error may be responsible. The chain links TRBV6-1 to TRBJ1-5; weak D call: TRBD1 (6 bases). CDR3 length equals 13 residues. Germline assignment: CDR1 MNHNS and CDR2 SASEGT. CDR3 DNA: TGTGCCAGCAGACAGGGAATGAATCGGCCCCAGCATTTT. It specifies CASRQGMNRPQHF.

The CDR3 DNA reads TGTGCCAGCAGCCAAGAATCAGTTGGCTACACCTTC. Its translation is CASSQESVGYTF. The chain combines TRBV14 with TRBJ1-2, with no clear D. The germline CDR1 and CDR2 sequences are SGHDN and FVKESK. This CDR3 region has 12 residues. V lost 0 bases to trimming and J lost 7 bases, with 6 bases between them. Combining the CDR3 with reference TRBV14 and TRBJ1-2 gives the whole variable domain EAGVTQFPSHSVIEKGQTVTLRCDPISGHDNLYWYRRVMGKEIKFLLHFVKESKQDESGMPNNRFLAERTGGTYSTLKVQPAELEDSGVYFCASSQESVGYTFGSGTRLTVV.

This clone was seen once. This rearrangement joins TRBV27 to TRBJ2-5, with TRBD2 matching over 12 bases. Germline CDR1 reads MNHEY; CDR2 reads SMNVEV (reference sequence). V lost 6 bases to trimming and J lost 5 bases; unmatched junction nucleotides: 10. The CDR3 covers 16 residues. The chain's CDR3 is CASRSLGLAGMETQYF. The CDR3 bases are TGTGCCAGCAGATCCCTCGGACTAGCGGGGATGGAGACCCAGTACTTC.

The chain combines TRBV7-8 with TRBJ2-3; D possibly corresponds to TRBD2 (6 bases). Trimming took 7 bases from V and 4 from J, leaving 12 bases between them. The CDR3 is made up of 13 amino acids. Per the germline V gene, CDR1 is SGHVS and CDR2 is FQNEAQ. In DNA, the CDR3 is TGTGCCAGCACTAGGAGGGGCGCAGATACGCAGTATTTT. This sequence encodes CASTRRGADTQYF.

This chain uses TRBV7-2 with TRBJ2-1; 7 bases fit TRBD2. Germline V CDR1 and CDR2: SGHTA, FQGNSA. The ends lost 4 bases at V and 8 bases at J; junction bases unmatched: 11. The CDR3 runs 15 residues. The CDR3 DNA sequence: TGTGCCAGCAGCTCCAGCGGGAAAGGAATCGATGAGCAGTTCTTC. Amino acids: CASSSSGKGIDEQFF.

The chain has TRBV29-1 and TRBJ2-4; 11 bases line up with TRBD2. Trimming cost V 7 bases and J 3 bases; bases outside gene matches: 5. Germline V gene data show CDR1 as SQVTM and CDR2 as ANQGSEA. The CDR3 length is 14 residues. The CDR3 reads CSATSGSNKNIQYF. CDR3 coding DNA: TGCAGCGCCACTAGCGGGAGCAACAAAAACATTCAGTACTTC.

The chain uses TRBV19 and TRBJ1-1; 7 nucleotides match TRBD1. CDR1 LNHDA and CDR2 SQIVND come from the germline V gene (reference sequence). With V trimmed by 6 bases and J by 4 bases, 17 bases remained unmatched. CDR3 size: 17 residues. CDR3 protein: CASSPAHGQDWITEAFF. Here the CDR3 DNA reads TGTGCCAGTAGCCCGGCCCACGGACAGGACTGGATCACTGAAGCTTTCTTT. Based on the CDR3 plus reference TRBV19 and TRBJ1-1, the full variable domain is DGGITQSPKYLFRKEGQNVTLSCEQNLNHDAMYWYRQDPGQGLRLIYYSQIVNDFQKGDIAEGYSVSREKKESFPLTVTSAQKNPTAFYLCASSPAHGQDWITEAFFGQGTRLTVV.

The rearrangement uses TRBV28 and TRBJ1-1; 7 nucleotides match TRBD1. The CDR3 totals 16 residues. Germline V gives CDR1 MDHEN, CDR2 SYDVKM. J was trimmed by 3 bases and V by 6 bases; bases with no gene match: 13. The CDR3 coding sequence is TGTGCCAGCAGCAAGACAGGGTTTCTTCTCCACACTGAAGCTTTCTTT. Translation: CASSKTGFLLHTEAFF.

The rearrangement uses TRBV7-9 and TRBJ1-1; D is unclear. The V end lost 1 base, the J end lost 4 bases, and 4 bases lay between the germline ends. The CDR3 is 12 amino acids. The germline V gene encodes CDR1 SEHNR and CDR2 FQNEAQ (reference sequence). CDR3: CASSLVITEAFF. Written as DNA, the CDR3 is TGTGCCAGCAGCTTAGTCATCACTGAAGCTTTCTTT. Variable domain in full (rest from reference TRBV7-9 and TRBJ1-1): DTGVSQNPRHKITKRGQNVTFRCDPISEHNRLYWYRQTLGQGPEFLTYFQNEAQLEKSRLLSDRFSAERPKGSFSTLEIQRTEQGDSAMYLCASSLVITEAFFGQGTRLTVV.

The rearrangement joins TRBV4-1 to TRBJ2-5, with TRBD2 identical over 7 bases. The J segment lost 5 bases and the V segment lost 3 bases, leaving 9 bases of the junction unmatched. Germline CDR1 reads MGHRA; CDR2 reads YSYEKL. There are 15 residues in the CDR3. The CDR3, as DNA: TGCGCCAGCAGCCAGGGGGAGGGAAGGTGGGAGACCCAGTACTTC. This encodes CASSQGEGRWETQYF.

V is TRBV5-1 and J is TRBJ1-2, with 9 bases identical to TRBD1. The junction had 1 base not matched to a gene; V was cut back by 2 bases and J by 5 bases. The CDR3 runs 13 residues. CDR1 and CDR2 from the germline V gene are SGHRS and YFSETQ. The CDR3 DNA follows: TGCGCCAGCAGCTTCGGACAGGGGTATGGCTACACCTTC. Translation: CASSFGQGYGYTF. Using reference TRBV5-1 and TRBJ1-2 for the parts outside the CDR3, the full variable domain is KAGVTQTPRYLIKTRGQQVTLSCSPISGHRSVSWYQQTPGQGLQFLFEYFSETQRNKGNFPGRFSGRQFSNSRSEMNVSTLELGDSALYLCASSFGQGYGYTFGSGTRLTVV.

The chain employs TRBV19 and TRBJ1-1, with D unresolved. Germline CDR1 LNHDA, CDR2 SQIVND (reference sequence). V was pared by 2 bases and J by 1 base, with 17 bases between. The CDR3 extends over 17 amino acids. CDR3 amino acids: CASSISYTRRRNTEAFF. The CDR3 DNA follows: TGTGCCAGTAGTATATCGTACACCCGGAGAAGGAACACTGAAGCTTTCTTT.

The J gene is TRBJ2-1, the V gene TRBV14; the match to TRBD2 covers 13 bases. J was trimmed by 7 bases and V by 3 bases; bases with no gene match: 6. Germline values: CDR1 SGHDN, CDR2 FVKESK. CDR3 size: 16 residues. This CDR3 reads CASSHLLAGGRNEQFF. DNA for the CDR3: TGTGCCAGCAGCCATCTACTAGCGGGGGGGCGGAATGAGCAGTTCTTC.

This chain links TRBV7-9 with TRBJ2-2; a weak D match, TRBD2 (6 bases). With 5 bases removed from V and 4 bases from J, the gap between germline ends came to 11 bases. CDR1 is SEHNR, CDR2 FQNEAQ, per germline (reference sequence). This CDR3 has 14 residues. The CDR3 here is CASSPSSVTGELFF. DNA of the CDR3: TGTGCCAGCAGCCCTTCTAGCGTCACCGGGGAGCTGTTTTTT.

CDR3: CSVDRTGSGDTQYF. For the CDR3, the DNA is TGCAGCGTCGATCGGACAGGGTCGGGAGATACGCAGTATTTT. The chain uses TRBV29-1 and TRBJ2-3, with 8 nucleotides matching TRBD1. The junction had 10 bases not matched to a gene; V was cut back by 6 bases and J by 5 bases. Looked up from germline, CDR1 is SQVTM and CDR2 is ANQGSEA. The CDR3 contains 14 residues.

This clone has only one observation. This chain uses TRBV7-2 with TRBJ1-2; the match to TRBD1 covers 9 bases. Per germline, CDR1 SGHTA and CDR2 FQGNSA. There are 15 residues in the CDR3. Trimming cost V 3 bases and J 2 bases; bases outside gene matches: 4. The CDR3 DNA is TGTGCCAGCAGCTTCACAGGGGGCGGGAACTATGGCTACACCTTC. The encoded protein is CASSFTGGGNYGYTF.

The chain recombines TRBV9 with TRBJ2-1; 9 bases align to TRBD2. CDR1 is SGDLS and CDR2 is YYNGEE in the germline V gene. This CDR3 contains 16 residues. J was trimmed by 8 bases and V by 0 bases; bases with no gene match: 9. In DNA form, the CDR3 reads TGTGCCAGCAGCGTAGAGGGGGGCGGGAGGGCCTATGAGCAGTTCTTC. Protein sequence: CASSVEGGGRAYEQFF.